Sequencing of this T cell receptor beta chain was carried out in a study of blood T cell repertoires in COVID-19. Looking at the study overall: Collection of acute and convalescent COVID-19 samples took place in the United States, Italy and Spain. PBMCs, B-cell-depleted T cells, or T cells provided the cDNA or gDNA that made up the material.

As handled by the study authors: Cell counts per sample came from amplifying reference gene primers. The repertoire was sequenced with immunoSEQ multiplex PCR; TCRdb's copy has only in-frame clones and lacks some. D and trimming come from the DNA, and the V and J calls and clone size come from that table. The sample has around 300,000 clones, roughly 90% seen once. V dropped 4 bases and J dropped 2; count of bases not matched to a gene: 6. Per the germline V gene, CDR1 is MNHEY and CDR2 is SVGAGI. The CDR3 is 15 amino acids. Sample: peripheral blood. The sequence came from a woman between 35 and 50 years old who had recovered from COVID-19. The chain couples TRBV6-5 to TRBJ2-3, with TRBD2 identical over 7 bases. The CDR3 reads CASSSASGNTDTQYF. Here the CDR3 DNA reads TGTGCCAGCAGTTCCGCTAGCGGCAACACAGATACGCAGTATTTT.